This TCR beta chain was observed in a study of read filtering for tumor transcriptome and immune sequencing. Whole-study context: TCR-mapped reads were about 3.5 to 10.27 million with IR-seq versus roughly 85 to 1,300 with RNA-seq.

The library was built from about 400 ng RNA with molecular barcoded adaptors for alpha/delta and beta/gamma chains. MiXCR, run by TCRdb on the reads, gives a single entry per CDR3 protein. The sample carries around 26,000 distinct CDR3 sequences, approximately 14% recorded once. There are 13 residues in the CDR3. V shed 8 bases, J shed 15 bases, and the junction held 9 bases outside the gene matches. Germline CDR1 reads LNHDA; CDR2 reads SQIVND (reference sequence). The chain employs TRBV19 and TRBJ2-1; 14 nucleotides line up with TRBD2. The source material was a population of CD138-negative cells sorted from bone marrow. The receptor comes from a donor aged 40 or over with multiple myeloma. The CDR3 protein is CASGLTSGRAVFF. The CDR3 nucleotides are TGTGCCAGTGGTTTGACTAGCGGGAGGGCCGTGTTCTTC.